Given below is one T cell receptor (beta chain) in context. The entry originates in a study of blood T cell repertoires in COVID-19. About the research overall: COVID-19 samples from acute and convalescent phases originated in the United States, Italy and Spain. PBMCs, B-cell-depleted T cells, or T cells were the source of the cDNA or gDNA that made up the material.

The CDR3 runs to 13 residues. Trimming shortened V by 3 bases and J by 6 bases, and 9 bases separated the two germline ends. Germline loops: CDR1 MNHNS, CDR2 SASEGT. Authors' analysis steps: Reference gene primer amplification gave estimated nucleated cell counts. Profiling relied on immunoSEQ multiplex PCR, and the TCRdb table lists in-frame clones only, not all of them. V, J and clone size reflect that table, while D and trimming were determined from the DNA. Of more than 65,000 clones in the sample, approximately 84% were seen once. The receptor was isolated from a human donor in a cohort sampled during active COVID-19. Sequencing was performed on peripheral blood. The gene calls are TRBV6-1 and TRBJ1-5; D gene ambiguous. The CDR3 loop reads CASSEGFFQPQHF. CDR3 coding DNA: TGTGCCAGCAGTGAGGGCTTCTTTCAGCCCCAGCATTTT.